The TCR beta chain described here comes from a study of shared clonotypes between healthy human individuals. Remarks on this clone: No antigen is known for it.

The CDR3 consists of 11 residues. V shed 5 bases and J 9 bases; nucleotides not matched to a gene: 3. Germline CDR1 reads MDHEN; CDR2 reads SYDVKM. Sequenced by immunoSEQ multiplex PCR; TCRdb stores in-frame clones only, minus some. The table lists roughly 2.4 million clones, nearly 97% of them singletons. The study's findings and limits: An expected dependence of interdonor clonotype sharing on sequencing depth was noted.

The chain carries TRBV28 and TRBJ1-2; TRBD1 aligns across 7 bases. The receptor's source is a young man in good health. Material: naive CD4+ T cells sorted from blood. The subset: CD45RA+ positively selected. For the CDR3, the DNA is TGTGCCAGCAGTGACAGGGTGCGCTACACCTTC. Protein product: CASSDRVRYTF.